This T cell receptor (beta chain) was profiled in a study of blood T cells in healthy people across ages. Next came a second PCR, run for about 7 to 12 cycles, which used a sample-barcoded 5' primer along with a J-beta primer mix. TCRdb re-called the 5' RACE reads through MiXCR, storing one row per CDR3 protein. The sample holds some 900,000 distinct CDR3 sequences, 40% to 60% seen once. Study-level results: Roughly linear declines in TCR beta diversity per million T cells occurred with age. There was no known CMV status for donors, so expanded clonotype changes were possibly confounded. Naive T cell percentage showed a strong correlation with TCR beta diversity.

The length of the CDR3 is 13 residues. Germline assignment: CDR1 MNHEY and CDR2 SVGAGI. Trimming removed 7 bases from V and 2 bases from J, with 12 bases in between. Of note for this clonotype: Its antigen is as yet unknown.

There were healthy Caucasian individuals from Russia, aged roughly 6 to 90, serving as donors. The chain couples TRBV6-5 to TRBJ2-7, with D perhaps given as TRBD1 or TRBD2 (6 bases each). This receptor was taken from a man in his thirties or forties in good health. The sequenced sample was blood. CDR3 sequence reads: CASKEGGPYEQYF. DNA for the CDR3: TGTGCCAGCAAGGAGGGGGGACCCTACGAGCAGTACTTC.